Listed below are T cell receptor beta chains from one sample, sequenced in a study of T cells in Graves' hyperthyroidism and ophthalmopathy. A single record per CDR3 protein comes from TCRdb applying MiXCR to the multiplex PCR reads. The sample lists about 640,000 distinct CDR3 sequences, approximately 42% occurring once. The sample taken for sequencing was peripheral blood or thyroid tissue (not recorded which). Receptors originate from an adult man with Graves' disease, either hyperthyroidism or ophthalmopathy (not recorded which). Both conserved end residues are trimmed from each CDR3. Clone size is given for some rows only: seen once, a few or many times, or a class if the clone is expanded.

>13|TRBJ2-7|NA|TRBV6-5
ASSYAPSASYEQY
>11|TRBJ2-7|few|TRBV7-2
ASRPLTSDEQY
>8|TRBJ1-5|NA|TRBV29-1
SVGGQPQH
>11|TRBJ1-1|NA|TRBV7-9
ASSLDGGVEAF
>10|TRBJ2-2|NA|TRBV7-3
ASSFTSEELF
>14|TRBJ2-7|NA|TRBV12-3/TRBV12-4
ASSYPIGDYSYEQY
>11|TRBJ1-5|few|TRBV12-3/TRBV12-4
ASSSTGKQPQH
>12|TRBJ1-5|few|TRBV2
ASSERTVNQPQH
>13|TRBJ1-1|NA|TRBV11-1
ASRVSGTANTEAF
>12|TRBJ1-6|few|TRBV6-6
ASRLGPLNSPLH
>11|TRBJ1-1|few|TRBV12-3/TRBV12-4
ASSFMRYTEAF
>15|TRBJ1-5|few|TRBV7-8
ASSHVREDYSNQPQH
>11|TRBJ2-7|NA|TRBV13
ASAGTRSIEQY
>8|TRBJ2-7|NA|TRBV10-3
AIRDSGQY